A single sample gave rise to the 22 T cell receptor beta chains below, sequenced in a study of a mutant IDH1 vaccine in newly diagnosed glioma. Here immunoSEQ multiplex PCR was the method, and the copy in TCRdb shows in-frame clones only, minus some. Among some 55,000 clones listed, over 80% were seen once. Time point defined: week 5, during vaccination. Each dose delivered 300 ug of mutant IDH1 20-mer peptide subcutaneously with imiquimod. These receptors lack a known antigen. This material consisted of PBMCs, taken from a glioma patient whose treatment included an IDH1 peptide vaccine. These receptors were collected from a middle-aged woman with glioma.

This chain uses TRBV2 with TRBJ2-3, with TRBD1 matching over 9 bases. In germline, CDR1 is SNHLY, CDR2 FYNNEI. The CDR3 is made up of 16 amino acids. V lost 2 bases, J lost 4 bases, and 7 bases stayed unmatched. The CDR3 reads CASSELMTGGSDTQYF. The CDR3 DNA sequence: TGTGCCAGCAGTGAACTAATGACAGGGGGGTCAGATACGCAGTATTTT.

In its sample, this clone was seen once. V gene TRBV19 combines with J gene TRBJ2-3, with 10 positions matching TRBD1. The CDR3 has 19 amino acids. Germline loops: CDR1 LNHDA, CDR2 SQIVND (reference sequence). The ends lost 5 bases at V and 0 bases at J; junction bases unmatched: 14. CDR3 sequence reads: CASSSRGATGGSSTDTQYF. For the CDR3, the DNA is TGTGCCAGTAGTTCACGGGGGGCGACAGGGGGCTCGAGCACAGATACGCAGTATTTT.

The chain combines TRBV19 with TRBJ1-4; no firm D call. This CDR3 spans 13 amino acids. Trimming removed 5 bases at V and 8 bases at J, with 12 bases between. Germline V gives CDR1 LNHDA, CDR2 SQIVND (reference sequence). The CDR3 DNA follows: TGTGCCAGTAGTCCCCTCATGGGGGAAAAACTGTTTTTT. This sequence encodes CASSPLMGEKLFF. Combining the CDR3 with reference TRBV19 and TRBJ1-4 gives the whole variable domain DGGITQSPKYLFRKEGQNVTLSCEQNLNHDAMYWYRQDPGQGLRLIYYSQIVNDFQKGDIAEGYSVSREKKESFPLTVTSAQKNPTAFYLCASSPLMGEKLFFGSGTQLSVL.

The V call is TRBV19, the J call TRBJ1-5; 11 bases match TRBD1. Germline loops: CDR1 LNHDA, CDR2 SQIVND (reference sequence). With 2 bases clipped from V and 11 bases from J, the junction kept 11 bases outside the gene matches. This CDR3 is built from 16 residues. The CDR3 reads CASSITGTGGSTAQHF. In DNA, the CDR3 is TGTGCCAGTAGTATAACCGGGACAGGGGGGAGTACGGCCCAGCATTTT.

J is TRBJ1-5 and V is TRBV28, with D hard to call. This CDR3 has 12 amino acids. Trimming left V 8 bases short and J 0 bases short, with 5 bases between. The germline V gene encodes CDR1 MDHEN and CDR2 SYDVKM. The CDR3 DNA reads TGTGCCAGCGAAGTTAGCAATCAGCCCCAGCATTTT. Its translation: CASEVSNQPQHF.

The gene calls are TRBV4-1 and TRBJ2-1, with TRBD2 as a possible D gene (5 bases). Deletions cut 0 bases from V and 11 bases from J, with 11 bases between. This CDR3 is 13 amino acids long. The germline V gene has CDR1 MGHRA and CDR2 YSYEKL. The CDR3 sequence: CASSQEPRAQQFF. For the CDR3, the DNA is TGCGCCAGCAGCCAAGAACCGCGGGCTCAGCAGTTCTTC.

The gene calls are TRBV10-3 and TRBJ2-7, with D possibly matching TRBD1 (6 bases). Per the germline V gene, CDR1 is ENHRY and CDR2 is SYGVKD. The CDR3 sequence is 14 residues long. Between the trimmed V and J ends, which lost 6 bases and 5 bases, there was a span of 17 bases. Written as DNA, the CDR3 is TGTGCCATCAGGACCCGGACAGAATCCCACGAGCAGTACTTC. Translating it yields CAIRTRTESHEQYF.

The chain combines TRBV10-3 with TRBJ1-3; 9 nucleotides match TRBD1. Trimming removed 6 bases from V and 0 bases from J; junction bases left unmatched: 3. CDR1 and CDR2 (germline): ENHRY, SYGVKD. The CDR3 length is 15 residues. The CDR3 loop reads CAISPGQGSGNTIYF. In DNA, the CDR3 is TGTGCCATCAGCCCGGGACAGGGCTCTGGAAACACCATATATTTT.

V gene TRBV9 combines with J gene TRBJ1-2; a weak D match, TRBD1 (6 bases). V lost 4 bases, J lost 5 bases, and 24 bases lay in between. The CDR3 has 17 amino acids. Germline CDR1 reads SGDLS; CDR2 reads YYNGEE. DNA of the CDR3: TGTGCCAGCAGCCCCGAAGGTGGGGGCAGGAGGTCTTATGGCTACACCTTC. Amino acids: CASSPEGGGRRSYGYTF.

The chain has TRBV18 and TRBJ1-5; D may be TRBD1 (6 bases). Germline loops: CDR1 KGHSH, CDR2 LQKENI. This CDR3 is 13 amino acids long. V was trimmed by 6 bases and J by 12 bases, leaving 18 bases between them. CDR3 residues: CASSPQGGFNQHF. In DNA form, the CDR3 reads TGTGCCAGCTCCCCCCAAGGGGGGTTTAACCAGCATTTT. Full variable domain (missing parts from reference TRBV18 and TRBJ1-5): NAGVMQNPRHLVRRRGQEARLRCSPMKGHSHVYWYRQLPEEGLKFMVYLQKENIIDESGMPKERFSAEFPKEGPSILRIQQVVRGDSAAYFCASSPQGGFNQHFGDGTRLSIL.

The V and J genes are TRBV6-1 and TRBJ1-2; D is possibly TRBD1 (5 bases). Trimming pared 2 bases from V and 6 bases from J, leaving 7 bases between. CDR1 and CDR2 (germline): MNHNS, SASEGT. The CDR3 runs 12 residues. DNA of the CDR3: TGTGCCAGCAGTGAACAGGGCCATGGCTACACCTTC. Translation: CASSEQGHGYTF.

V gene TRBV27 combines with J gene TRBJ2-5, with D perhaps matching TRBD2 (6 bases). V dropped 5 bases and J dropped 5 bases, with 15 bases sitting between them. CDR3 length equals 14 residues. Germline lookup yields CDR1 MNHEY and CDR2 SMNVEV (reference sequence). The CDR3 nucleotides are TGTGCCAGCAGTGGCAATAGCGGTGGGGAGACCCAGTACTTC. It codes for CASSGNSGGETQYF.

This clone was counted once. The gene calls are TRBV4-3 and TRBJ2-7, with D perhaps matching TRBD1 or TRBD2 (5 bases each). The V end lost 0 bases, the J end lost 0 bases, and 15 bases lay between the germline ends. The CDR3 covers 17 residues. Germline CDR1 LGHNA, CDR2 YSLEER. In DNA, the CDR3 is TGCGCCAGCAGCCAAGAATGGGGACGCATCAGCTCCTACGAGCAGTACTTC. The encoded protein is CASSQEWGRISSYEQYF.

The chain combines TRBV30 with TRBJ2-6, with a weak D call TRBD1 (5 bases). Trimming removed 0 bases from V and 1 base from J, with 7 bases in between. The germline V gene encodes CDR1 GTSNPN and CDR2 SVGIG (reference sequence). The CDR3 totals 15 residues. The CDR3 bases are TGTGCCTGGAGTGTTCAGGGTTCTGGGGCCAACGTCCTGACTTTC. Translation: CAWSVQGSGANVLTF.

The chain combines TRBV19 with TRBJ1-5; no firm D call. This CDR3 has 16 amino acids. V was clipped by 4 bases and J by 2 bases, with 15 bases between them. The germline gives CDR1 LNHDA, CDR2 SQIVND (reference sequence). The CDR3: CASSRLLAEGNQPQHF. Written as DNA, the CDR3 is TGTGCCAGTAGTAGACTGCTGGCTGAAGGCAATCAGCCCCAGCATTTT. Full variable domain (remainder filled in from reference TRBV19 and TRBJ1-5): DGGITQSPKYLFRKEGQNVTLSCEQNLNHDAMYWYRQDPGQGLRLIYYSQIVNDFQKGDIAEGYSVSREKKESFPLTVTSAQKNPTAFYLCASSRLLAEGNQPQHFGDGTRLSIL.

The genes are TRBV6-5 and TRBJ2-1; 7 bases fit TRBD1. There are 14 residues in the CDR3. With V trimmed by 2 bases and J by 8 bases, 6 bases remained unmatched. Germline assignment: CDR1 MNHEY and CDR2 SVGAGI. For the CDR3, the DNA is TGTGCCAGCAGTTACAGGGGGCCCTCGCATGAGCAGTTCTTC. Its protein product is CASSYRGPSHEQFF.

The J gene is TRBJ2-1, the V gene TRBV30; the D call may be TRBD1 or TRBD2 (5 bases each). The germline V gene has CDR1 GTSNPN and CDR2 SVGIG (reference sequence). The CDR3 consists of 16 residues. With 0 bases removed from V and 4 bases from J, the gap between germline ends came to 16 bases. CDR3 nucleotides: TGTGCCTGGAGTGTTCTCCGGGGCGGGTTTTACAATGAGCAGTTCTTC. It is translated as CAWSVLRGGFYNEQFF. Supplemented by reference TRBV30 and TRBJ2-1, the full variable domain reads SQTIHQWPATLVQPVGSPLSLECTVEGTSNPNLYWYRQAAGRGLQLLFYSVGIGQISSEVPQNLSASRPQDRQFILSSKKLLLSDSGFYLCAWSVLRGGFYNEQFFGPGTRLTVL.

This chain's CDR3 is CASSQGTSDEQYF. The DNA for the CDR3 is TGCGCCAGCAGCCAAGGGACCTCGGACGAGCAGTACTTC. The V call is TRBV4-1, the J call TRBJ2-7; D remains unclear. The ends were cut back, 1 base at V and 5 bases at J, with 9 bases in the middle. Germline V gives CDR1 MGHRA, CDR2 YSYEKL. This CDR3 has 13 amino acids.

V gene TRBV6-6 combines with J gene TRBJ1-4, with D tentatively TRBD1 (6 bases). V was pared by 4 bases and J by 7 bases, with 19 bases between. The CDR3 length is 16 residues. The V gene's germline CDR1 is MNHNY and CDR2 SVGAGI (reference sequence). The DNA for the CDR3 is TGTGCCAGCAGTTTCCCTTTGACAGGTAGTACTGAAAAACTGTTTTTT. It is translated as CASSFPLTGSTEKLFF.

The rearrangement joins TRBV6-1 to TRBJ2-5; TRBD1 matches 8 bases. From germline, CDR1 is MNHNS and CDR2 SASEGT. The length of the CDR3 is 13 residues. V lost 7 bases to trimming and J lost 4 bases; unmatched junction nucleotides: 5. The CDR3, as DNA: TGTGCCAGCACTGTGGACAGGGCAGAGACCCAGTACTTC. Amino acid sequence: CASTVDRAETQYF.

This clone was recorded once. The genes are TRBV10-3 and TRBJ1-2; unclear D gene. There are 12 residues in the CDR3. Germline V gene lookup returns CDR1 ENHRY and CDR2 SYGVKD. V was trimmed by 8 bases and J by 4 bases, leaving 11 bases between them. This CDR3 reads CAIGVGSYGYTF. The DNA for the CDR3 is TGTGCCATCGGGGTGGGGAGCTATGGCTACACCTTC.

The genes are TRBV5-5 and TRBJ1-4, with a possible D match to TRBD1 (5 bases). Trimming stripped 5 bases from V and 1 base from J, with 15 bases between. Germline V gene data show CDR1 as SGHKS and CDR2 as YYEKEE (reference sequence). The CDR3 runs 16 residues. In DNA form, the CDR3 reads TGTGCCAGCAGTCCCGAACCAAGGGGAACTAATGAAAAACTGTTTTTT. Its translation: CASSPEPRGTNEKLFF.